This T cell receptor beta chain was sequenced for a study of T cells in Graves' hyperthyroidism and ophthalmopathy. Amplified TCR beta CDR3 regions derived from RNA transcripts. The TCR CDR3 was amplified in a first-round RT-PCR using the HTBI primer set. TCRdb processed the multiplex PCR reads anew with MiXCR; each CDR3 protein has one entry. The table shows approximately 640,000 distinct CDR3 sequences, with about 16% occurring only once. Fresh 10 ml peripheral blood yielded PBMCs. CDR3 length: 14 amino acids. Germline CDR1 reads SQVTM; CDR2 reads ANQGSEA. V was clipped by 1 base and J by 0 bases, with 10 bases between them. This clonotype showed up just a few times.

The sequenced material came from blood. This clonotype was sampled from a woman aged 25 to 45 with Graves' hyperthyroidism. This chain uses TRBV29-1 with TRBJ2-7, with D maybe TRBD2 (5 bases). The CDR3 here is CSVEGAEDSYEQYF. Here the CDR3 DNA reads TGCAGCGTTGAAGGCGCGGAGGACTCCTACGAGCAGTACTTC.